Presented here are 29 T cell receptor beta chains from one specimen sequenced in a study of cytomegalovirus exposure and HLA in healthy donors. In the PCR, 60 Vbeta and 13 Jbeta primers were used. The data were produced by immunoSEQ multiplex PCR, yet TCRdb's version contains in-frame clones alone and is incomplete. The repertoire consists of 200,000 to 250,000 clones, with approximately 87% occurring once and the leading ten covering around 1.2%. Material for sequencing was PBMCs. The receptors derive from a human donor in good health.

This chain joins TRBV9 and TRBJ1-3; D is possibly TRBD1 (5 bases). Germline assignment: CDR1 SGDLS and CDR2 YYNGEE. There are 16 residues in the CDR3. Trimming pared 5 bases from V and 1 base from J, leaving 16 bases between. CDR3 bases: TGTGCCAGCAGTCCTGGGTCAGGGTCTTCTGGAAACACCATATATTTT. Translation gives CASSPGSGSSGNTIYF.

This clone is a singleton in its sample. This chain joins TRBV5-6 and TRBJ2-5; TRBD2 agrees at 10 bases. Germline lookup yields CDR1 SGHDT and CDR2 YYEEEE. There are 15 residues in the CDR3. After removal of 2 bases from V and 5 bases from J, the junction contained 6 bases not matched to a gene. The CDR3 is CASSLLAGGSETQYF. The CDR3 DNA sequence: TGTGCCAGCAGCTTATTAGCGGGAGGTAGTGAGACCCAGTACTTC.

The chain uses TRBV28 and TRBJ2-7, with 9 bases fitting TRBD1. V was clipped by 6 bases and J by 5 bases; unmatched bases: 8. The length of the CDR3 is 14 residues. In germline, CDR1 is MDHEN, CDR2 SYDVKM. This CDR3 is CASRHSGQGHEQYF. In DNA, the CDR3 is TGTGCCAGCAGACATTCGGGACAGGGCCACGAGCAGTACTTC. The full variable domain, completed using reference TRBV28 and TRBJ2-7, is DVKVTQSSRYLVKRTGEKVFLECVQDMDHENMFWYRQDPGLGLRLIYFSYDVKMKEKGDIPEGYSVSREKKERFSLILESASTNQTSMYLCASRHSGQGHEQYFGPGTRLTVT.

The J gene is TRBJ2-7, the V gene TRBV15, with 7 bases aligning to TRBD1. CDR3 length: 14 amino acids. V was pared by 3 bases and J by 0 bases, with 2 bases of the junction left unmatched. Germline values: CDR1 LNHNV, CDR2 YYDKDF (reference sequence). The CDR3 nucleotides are TGTGCCACCAGCAGCCGGGACAGCTCCTACGAGCAGTACTTC. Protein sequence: CATSSRDSSYEQYF.

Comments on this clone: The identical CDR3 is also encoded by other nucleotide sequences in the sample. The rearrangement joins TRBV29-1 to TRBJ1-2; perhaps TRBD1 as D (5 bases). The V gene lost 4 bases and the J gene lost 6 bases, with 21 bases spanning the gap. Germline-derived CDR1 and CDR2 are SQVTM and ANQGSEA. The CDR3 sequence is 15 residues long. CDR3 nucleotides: TGCAGCGTTGCTCAAAATCTAGCGGGGGAAAATGGCTACACCTTC. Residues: CSVAQNLAGENGYTF.

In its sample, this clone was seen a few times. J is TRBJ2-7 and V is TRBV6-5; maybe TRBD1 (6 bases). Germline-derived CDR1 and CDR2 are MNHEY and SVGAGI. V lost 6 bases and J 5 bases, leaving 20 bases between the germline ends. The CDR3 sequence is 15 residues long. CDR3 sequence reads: CASSLNRDPWNEQYF. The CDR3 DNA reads TGTGCCAGCAGCCTTAACAGGGACCCTTGGAACGAGCAGTACTTC.

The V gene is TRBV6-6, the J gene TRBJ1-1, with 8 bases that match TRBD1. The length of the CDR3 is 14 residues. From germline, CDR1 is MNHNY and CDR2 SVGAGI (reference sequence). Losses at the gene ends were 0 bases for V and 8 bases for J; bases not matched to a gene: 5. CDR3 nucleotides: TGTGCCAGCAGTTACTCTCAGGGGGCCGCGGAAGCTTTCTTT. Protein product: CASSYSQGAAEAFF.

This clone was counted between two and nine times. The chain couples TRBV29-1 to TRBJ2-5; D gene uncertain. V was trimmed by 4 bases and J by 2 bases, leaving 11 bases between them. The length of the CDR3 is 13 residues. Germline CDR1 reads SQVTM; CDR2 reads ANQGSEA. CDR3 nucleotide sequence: TGCAGCGTTGGGGCAGCCACTCAAGAGACCCAGTACTTC. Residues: CSVGAATQETQYF.

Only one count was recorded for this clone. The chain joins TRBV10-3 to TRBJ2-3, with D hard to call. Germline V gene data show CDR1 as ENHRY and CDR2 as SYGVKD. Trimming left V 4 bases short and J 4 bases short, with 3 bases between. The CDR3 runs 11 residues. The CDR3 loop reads CAISVADTQYF. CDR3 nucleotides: TGTGCCATCAGTGTAGCAGATACGCAGTATTTT.

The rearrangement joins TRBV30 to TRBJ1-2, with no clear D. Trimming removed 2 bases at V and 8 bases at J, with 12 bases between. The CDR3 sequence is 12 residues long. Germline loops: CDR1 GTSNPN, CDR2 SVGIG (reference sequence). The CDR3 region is CAWSLAVVGYTF. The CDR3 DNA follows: TGTGCCTGGAGTCTGGCGGTGGTGGGCTACACCTTC.

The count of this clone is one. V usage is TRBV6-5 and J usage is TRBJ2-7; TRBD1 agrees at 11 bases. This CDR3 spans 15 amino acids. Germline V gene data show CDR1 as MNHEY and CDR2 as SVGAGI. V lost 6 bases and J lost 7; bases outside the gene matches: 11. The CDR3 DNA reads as TGTGCCAGCAGCAGACTAGGGACAGGGGGATTGGAGCAGTACTTC. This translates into CASSRLGTGGLEQYF.

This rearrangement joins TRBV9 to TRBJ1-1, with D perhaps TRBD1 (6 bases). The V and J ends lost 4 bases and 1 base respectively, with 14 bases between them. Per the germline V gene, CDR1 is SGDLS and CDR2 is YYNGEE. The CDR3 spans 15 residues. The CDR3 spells CASSLETGPNTEAFF. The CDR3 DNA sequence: TGTGCCAGCAGCTTAGAGACAGGACCGAACACTGAAGCTTTCTTT.

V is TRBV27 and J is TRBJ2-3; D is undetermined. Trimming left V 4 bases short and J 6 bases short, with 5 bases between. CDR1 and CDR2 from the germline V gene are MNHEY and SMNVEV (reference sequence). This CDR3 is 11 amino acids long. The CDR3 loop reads CASSSGDTQYF. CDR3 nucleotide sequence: TGTGCCAGCAGTTCCGGGGATACGCAGTATTTT.

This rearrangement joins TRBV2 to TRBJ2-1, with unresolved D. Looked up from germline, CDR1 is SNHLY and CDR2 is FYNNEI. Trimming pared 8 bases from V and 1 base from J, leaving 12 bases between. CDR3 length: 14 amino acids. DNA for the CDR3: TGTGCCAGCTGCAATCTAGGTTCCTACAATGAGCAGTTCTTC. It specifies CASCNLGSYNEQFF.

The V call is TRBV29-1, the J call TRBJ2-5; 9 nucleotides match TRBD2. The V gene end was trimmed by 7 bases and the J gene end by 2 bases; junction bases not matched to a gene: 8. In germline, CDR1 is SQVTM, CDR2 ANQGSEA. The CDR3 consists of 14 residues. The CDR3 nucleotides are TGCAGCGGTCGTGGGACTAGCCGACAAGAGACCCAGTACTTC. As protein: CSGRGTSRQETQYF.

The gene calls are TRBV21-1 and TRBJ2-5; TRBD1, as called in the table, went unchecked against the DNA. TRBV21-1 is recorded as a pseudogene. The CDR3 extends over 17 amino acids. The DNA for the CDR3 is TGTGCCAGCAGCACTTACCCGGGACAGGGGATACGAGAGACCCAGTACTTC. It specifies CASSTYPGQGIRETQYF.

This CDR3 is CASSLGRTGSGAGYTF. The DNA of the CDR3 is TGTGCCAGCAGCTTAGGGCGGACAGGGTCAGGTGCTGGCTACACCTTC. This rearrangement joins TRBV7-8 to TRBJ1-2; 8 bases line up with TRBD1. V dropped 1 base and J dropped 7; count of bases not matched to a gene: 11. This CDR3 is 16 amino acids long. CDR1 SGHVS and CDR2 FQNEAQ come from the germline V gene. Combining the CDR3 with reference TRBV7-8 and TRBJ1-2 gives the whole variable domain GAGVSQSPRYKVAKRGQDVALRCDPISGHVSLFWYQQALGQGPEFLTYFQNEAQLDKSGLPSDRFFAERPEGSVSTLKIQRTQQEDSAVYLCASSLGRTGSGAGYTFGSGTRLTVV.

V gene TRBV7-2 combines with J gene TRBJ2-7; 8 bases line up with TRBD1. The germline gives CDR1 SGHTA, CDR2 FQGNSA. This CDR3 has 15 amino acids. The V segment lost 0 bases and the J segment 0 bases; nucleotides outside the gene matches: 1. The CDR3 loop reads CASSLATGGSYEQYF. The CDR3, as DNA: TGTGCCAGCAGCTTAGCTACAGGGGGCTCCTACGAGCAGTACTTC.

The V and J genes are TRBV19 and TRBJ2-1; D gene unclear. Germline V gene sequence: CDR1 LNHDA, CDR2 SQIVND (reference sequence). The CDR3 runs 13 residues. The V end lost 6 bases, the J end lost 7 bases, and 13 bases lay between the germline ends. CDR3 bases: TGTGCCAGTAGCACTGGAACAGAGAATGAGCAGTTCTTC. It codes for CASSTGTENEQFF.

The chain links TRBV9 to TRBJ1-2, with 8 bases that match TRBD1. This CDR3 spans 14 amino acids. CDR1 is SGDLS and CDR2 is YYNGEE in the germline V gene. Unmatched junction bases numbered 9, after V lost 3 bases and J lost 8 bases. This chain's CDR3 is CASSADREVSGYTF. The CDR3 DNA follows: TGTGCCAGCAGCGCGGACAGGGAGGTTTCGGGCTACACCTTC. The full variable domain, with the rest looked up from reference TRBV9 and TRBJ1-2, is DSGVTQTPKHLITATGQRVTLRCSPRSGDLSVYWYQQSLDQGLQFLIQYYNGEERAKGNILERFSAQQFPDLHSELNLSSLELGDSALYFCASSADREVSGYTFGSGTRLTVV.

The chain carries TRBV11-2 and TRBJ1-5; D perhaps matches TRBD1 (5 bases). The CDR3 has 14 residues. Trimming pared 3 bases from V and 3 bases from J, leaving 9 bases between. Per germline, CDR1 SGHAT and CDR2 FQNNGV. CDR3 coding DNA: TGTGCCAGCAGCTTGGACACTTTCAATCAGCCCCAGCATTTT. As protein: CASSLDTFNQPQHF.

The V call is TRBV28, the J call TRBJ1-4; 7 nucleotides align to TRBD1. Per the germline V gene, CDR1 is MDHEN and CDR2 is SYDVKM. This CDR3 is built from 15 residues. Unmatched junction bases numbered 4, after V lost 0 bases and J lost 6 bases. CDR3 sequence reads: CASSLWRGRDEKLFF. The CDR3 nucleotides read TGTGCCAGCAGTTTATGGAGGGGGCGGGATGAAAAACTGTTTTTT.

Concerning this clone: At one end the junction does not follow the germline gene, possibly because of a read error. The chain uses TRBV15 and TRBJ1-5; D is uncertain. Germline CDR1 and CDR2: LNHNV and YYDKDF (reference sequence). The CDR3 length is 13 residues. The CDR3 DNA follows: TGTGCCGCCAGCAGAGATAATAATCAGCCCCAGCATTTT. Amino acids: CAASRDNNQPQHF.

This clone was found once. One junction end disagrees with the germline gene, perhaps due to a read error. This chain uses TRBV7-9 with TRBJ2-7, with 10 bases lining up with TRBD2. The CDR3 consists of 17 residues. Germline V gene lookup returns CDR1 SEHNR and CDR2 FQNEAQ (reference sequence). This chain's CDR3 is CSSSSTPGTSAVYEQYF. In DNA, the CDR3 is TGTTCCAGCAGCTCCACTCCCGGGACTAGCGCAGTCTACGAGCAGTACTTC.

The CDR3 is CASSLSSYNEQFF. DNA for the CDR3: TGTGCCAGCAGCTTATCCAGCTACAATGAGCAGTTCTTC. The chain recombines TRBV7-2 with TRBJ2-1; D uncertain. This CDR3 contains 13 residues. Trimming left V 2 bases short and J 3 bases short, with 5 bases between. CDR1 SGHTA and CDR2 FQGNSA come from the germline V gene.

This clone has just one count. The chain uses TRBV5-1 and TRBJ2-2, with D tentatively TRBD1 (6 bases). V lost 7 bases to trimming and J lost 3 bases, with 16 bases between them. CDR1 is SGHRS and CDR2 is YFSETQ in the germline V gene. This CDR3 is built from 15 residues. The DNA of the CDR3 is TGCGCCAGCGGCAACAGGGTATCGGACACCGGGGAGCTGTTTTTT. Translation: CASGNRVSDTGELFF.

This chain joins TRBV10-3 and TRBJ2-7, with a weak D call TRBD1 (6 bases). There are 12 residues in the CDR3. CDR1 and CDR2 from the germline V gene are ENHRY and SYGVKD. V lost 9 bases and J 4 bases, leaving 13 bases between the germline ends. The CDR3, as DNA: TGTGCCATTAGGGGGACGGTATACGAGCAGTACTTC. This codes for CAIRGTVYEQYF.

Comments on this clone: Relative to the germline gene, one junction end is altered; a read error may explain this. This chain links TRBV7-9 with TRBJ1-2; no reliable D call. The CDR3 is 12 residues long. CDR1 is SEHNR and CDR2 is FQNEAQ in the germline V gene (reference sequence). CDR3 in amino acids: CSSSPGIWGYTF. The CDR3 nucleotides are TGTTCCAGCAGTCCCGGGATCTGGGGCTACACCTTC.

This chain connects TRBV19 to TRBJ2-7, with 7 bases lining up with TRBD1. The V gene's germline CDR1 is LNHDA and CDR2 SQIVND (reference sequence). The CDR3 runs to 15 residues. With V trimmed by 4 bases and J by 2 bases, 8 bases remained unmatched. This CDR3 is CASSTGTATPYEQYF. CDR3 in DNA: TGTGCCAGTAGTACCGGGACAGCCACTCCCTACGAGCAGTACTTC.